This TCR beta chain emerged from a study of shared T cell receptors in the human thymus. Germline V CDR1 and CDR2: SEHNR, FQNEAQ (reference sequence). This CDR3 contains 13 residues. The V end was cut by 4 bases, the J end by 5 bases, with 9 bases between. Some clones are missing from TCRdb's copy, which holds only in-frame ones; the method was immunoSEQ multiplex PCR. The sample has 720,000 or so clones, roughly 88% seen once. These same data were also listed under a study on human thymus T cells. From that paper: Surgeons resected thymus tissue during corrective heart surgery. Apparent skewing of V and J gene usage characterized both thymic and blood repertoires. The related literature has documented a marked overlap of thymic repertoires among unrelated individuals.

The J gene is TRBJ2-4, the V gene TRBV7-9, with D possibly being TRBD1 (6 bases). This receptor was identified in a girl less than two years old with a congenital heart defect. The sample comprised thymocytes. The chain's CDR3 is CASSSRTENIQYF. As DNA, the CDR3 is TGTGCCAGCAGCTCTAGGACAGAAAACATTCAGTACTTC.